Presented here are 24 T cell receptor beta chains from one specimen sequenced in a study of shared clonotypes between healthy human individuals. Clones were sequenced by immunoSEQ multiplex PCR, and TCRdb holds only the in-frame ones, with some missing. The top ten hold 0.36% of the sample, which has some 2.4 million clones, approximately 94% seen once. The sample comprised naive CD4+ T cells from PBMCs. Subset given: CD45RA+ positively selected. The source is a man aged 18 to 30 in good health. Some clones in this sample may be carry-over from other donors' samples.

The chain has TRBV5-6 and TRBJ1-1; 7 positions match TRBD1. This CDR3 is 14 amino acids long. Germline trimming cut 4 bases from V and 6 bases from J; bases unmatched to any gene: 9. Germline values: CDR1 SGHDT, CDR2 YYEEEE. CDR3 residues: CASSILGGKAEAFF. The DNA of the CDR3 is TGTGCCAGCAGCATTTTAGGGGGCAAAGCTGAAGCTTTCTTT.

As concerns this clone: The sample has other DNA sequences that encode this CDR3 too. V is TRBV5-1 and J is TRBJ2-3, with unresolved D. The V end lost 1 base, the J end lost 4 bases, and 7 bases lay between the germline ends. The CDR3 covers 13 residues. Germline V gives CDR1 SGHRS, CDR2 YFSETQ. CDR3 in DNA: TGCGCCAGCAGCTTGATTTCCGCAGATACGCAGTATTTT. This translates into CASSLISADTQYF.

CDR3 loop: CSVESRGEGLDIQYF. The CDR3 DNA follows: TGCAGCGTTGAGTCCCGGGGTGAGGGTCTTGACATTCAGTACTTC. The chain links TRBV29-1 to TRBJ2-4, with D possibly being TRBD2 (5 bases). This CDR3 spans 15 amino acids. V lost 3 bases to trimming and J lost 8 bases, with 20 bases between them. The germline V gene has CDR1 SQVTM and CDR2 ANQGSEA.

The rearrangement links TRBV10-1 to TRBJ2-2; 9 positions match TRBD1. Germline V CDR1 and CDR2: WNHNN, SYGVQD (reference sequence). After removal of 5 bases from V and 5 bases from J, the junction contained 9 bases not matched to a gene. The CDR3 loop spans 16 amino acids. The CDR3, as DNA: TGCGCCAGCAGTCCGTGGACAGGGGCGGAGACCGGGGAGCTGTTTTTT. Translated: CASSPWTGAETGELFF.

Of note for this clone: Within the sample, other DNA sequences also encode this same CDR3. The chain recombines TRBV29-1 with TRBJ2-3; 9 bases align to TRBD2. V dropped 1 base and J dropped 1; count of bases not matched to a gene: 0. Germline V gene lookup returns CDR1 SQVTM and CDR2 ANQGSEA. The CDR3 runs 14 residues. This CDR3 reads CSVEGLAGTDTQYF. The CDR3 bases are TGCAGCGTTGAAGGACTAGCGGGCACAGATACGCAGTATTTT.

The chain joins TRBV6-5 to TRBJ1-1; D uncertain. The ends were cut back, 4 bases at V and 4 bases at J, with 13 bases in the middle. This CDR3 is built from 14 residues. Looked up from germline, CDR1 is MNHEY and CDR2 is SVGAGI. CDR3 nucleotides: TGTGCCAGCAGTTCTTTCAAAGGGTCCACTGAAGCTTTCTTT. Translated: CASSSFKGSTEAFF.

The V and J genes are TRBV9 and TRBJ2-7; D not resolved. The germline V gene has CDR1 SGDLS and CDR2 YYNGEE. V lost 4 bases and J 0 bases, leaving 8 bases between the germline ends. This CDR3 has 13 residues. The CDR3 DNA reads TGTGCCAGCAGCCCACCCAGCTCCTACGAGCAGTACTTC. This encodes CASSPPSSYEQYF.

The gene calls are TRBV28 and TRBJ1-1; no reliable D call. Trimming shortened V by 2 bases and J by 10 bases, and 8 bases separated the two germline ends. CDR3 size: 11 residues. Germline CDR1 reads MDHEN; CDR2 reads SYDVKM. The CDR3 here is CASSLIGRAFF. The CDR3 nucleotides are TGTGCCAGCAGTTTAATTGGCCGAGCTTTCTTT. Complete variable domain (other parts from reference TRBV28 and TRBJ1-1): DVKVTQSSRYLVKRTGEKVFLECVQDMDHENMFWYRQDPGLGLRLIYFSYDVKMKEKGDIPEGYSVSREKKERFSLILESASTNQTSMYLCASSLIGRAFFGQGTRLTVV.

This clone has just one count. The chain has TRBV7-6 and TRBJ2-1; D not resolved. The CDR3 is 16 amino acids. V gave up 1 base and J gave up 0 bases, with 10 bases separating them. Germline loops: CDR1 SGHVS, CDR2 FNYEAQ. As DNA, the CDR3 is TGTGCCAGCAGCTTAGTATTCTCCCGCTCCTACAATGAGCAGTTCTTC. This gives the protein CASSLVFSRSYNEQFF.

The chain recombines TRBV9 with TRBJ2-2; 12 bases agree with TRBD2. This CDR3 is built from 16 residues. The germline V gene has CDR1 SGDLS and CDR2 YYNGEE. V was pared by 4 bases and J by 4 bases, with 5 bases of the junction left unmatched. For the CDR3, the DNA is TGTGCCAGCAGCCCAGGACTAGCGGGAACCACCGGGGAGCTGTTTTTT. Its translation: CASSPGLAGTTGELFF.

CDR3 sequence: CASSPLLQMGTEAFF. For the CDR3, the DNA is TGTGCCAGCAGCCCCTTACTCCAAATGGGGACTGAAGCTTTCTTT. The gene calls are TRBV7-9 and TRBJ1-1, with no clear D. The CDR3 loop spans 15 amino acids. V was cut by 5 bases and J by 5 bases, with 18 bases left in between. The germline V gene has CDR1 SEHNR and CDR2 FQNEAQ (reference sequence).

V gene TRBV5-1 combines with J gene TRBJ1-2, with D possibly TRBD1 on 5 matching bases. V dropped 2 bases and J dropped 11 bases, with 19 bases sitting between them. Per germline, CDR1 SGHRS and CDR2 YFSETQ. The CDR3 length is 14 residues. The DNA of the CDR3 is TGCGCCAGCAGCTTTGACGGATCTGGAGGGGCTTACACCTTC. Its protein product is CASSFDGSGGAYTF.

The V gene is TRBV28, the J gene TRBJ2-1; D unclear. The CDR3 is made up of 12 amino acids. Between the trimmed V and J ends, which lost 4 bases and 10 bases, there was a span of 11 bases. CDR1 and CDR2 (germline): MDHEN, SYDVKM. The CDR3 spells CASSSPAREQFF. As DNA, the CDR3 is TGTGCCAGCAGTTCCCCAGCTAGGGAGCAGTTCTTC.

In its sample, this clone was seen once. The V gene is TRBV7-8, the J gene TRBJ2-6, with 7 bases lining up with TRBD1. This CDR3 comprises 19 residues. The germline V gene encodes CDR1 SGHVS and CDR2 FQNEAQ. Trimming at V came to 0 bases and at J to 0 bases, leaving 8 bases not matched to a gene. The CDR3 protein is CASSLAWTGPASGANVLTF. In DNA form, the CDR3 reads TGTGCCAGCAGCTTAGCCTGGACAGGACCAGCCTCTGGGGCCAACGTCCTGACTTTC.

The chain is built from TRBV7-8 and TRBJ2-5, with TRBD2 as a possible D gene (6 bases). The germline gives CDR1 SGHVS, CDR2 FQNEAQ. The V gene lost 4 bases and the J gene lost 1 base, with 13 bases spanning the gap. The CDR3 runs to 15 residues. The CDR3 sequence: CASSSQEGFQETQYF. CDR3 DNA: TGTGCCAGCAGCTCCCAGGAGGGTTTCCAAGAGACCCAGTACTTC. Together with reference TRBV7-8 and TRBJ2-5, the CDR3 gives the full variable domain: GAGVSQSPRYKVAKRGQDVALRCDPISGHVSLFWYQQALGQGPEFLTYFQNEAQLDKSGLPSDRFFAERPEGSVSTLKIQRTQQEDSAVYLCASSSQEGFQETQYFGPGTRLLVL.

The chain uses TRBV10-3 and TRBJ2-7, with a possible D match to TRBD2 (5 bases). This CDR3 is built from 13 residues. CDR1 ENHRY and CDR2 SYGVKD come from the germline V gene. The V and J ends lost 3 bases and 6 bases respectively, with 12 bases between them. DNA of the CDR3: TGTGCCATCAGTGATGGGCGCCGGGGCGAGCAGTACTTC. Protein product: CAISDGRRGEQYF.

V is TRBV4-2 and J is TRBJ1-1, with unresolved D. V gave up 0 bases and J gave up 0 bases, with 5 bases separating them. The CDR3 has 14 residues. Looked up from germline, CDR1 is LGHNA and CDR2 is YNFKEQ. DNA for the CDR3: TGTGCCAGCAGCCAAGAACGCCTGAACACTGAAGCTTTCTTT. It yields the protein CASSQERLNTEAFF.

In its sample, this clone was seen once. CDR3 DNA: TGTGCCAGCAGTGAAGCTGGCTCTCTGGAAATCACCATATATTTT. Its protein is CASSEAGSLEITIYF. The V and J genes are TRBV6-1 and TRBJ1-3, with no clear D. This CDR3 region has 15 residues. Per the germline V gene, CDR1 is MNHNS and CDR2 is SASEGT. V shed 0 bases and J shed 9 bases, with 15 bases lying between them.

This clone appeared once. This chain joins TRBV9 and TRBJ2-1; weak D call: TRBD2 (5 bases). The V end lost 0 bases, the J end lost 1 base, and 11 bases lay between the germline ends. CDR3 length equals 16 residues. The germline CDR1 and CDR2 sequences are SGDLS and YYNGEE. The CDR3 nucleotides read TGTGCCAGCAGCGTAGAGAGGGCGCCGTCCTACAATGAGCAGTTCTTC. It encodes CASSVERAPSYNEQFF.

The chain carries TRBV20-1 and TRBJ1-5; possibly TRBD1 for D (5 bases). The CDR3 is 10 residues long. Germline assignment: CDR1 DFQATT and CDR2 SNEGSKA (reference sequence). This CDR3 reads CTVGAQPQHF. CDR3 nucleotide sequence: TGCACCGTAGGGGCTCAGCCCCAGCATTTT.

This rearrangement joins TRBV19 to TRBJ2-7; D may be TRBD2 (5 bases). The V end lost 8 bases, the J end lost 7 bases, and 18 bases lay between the germline ends. The CDR3 is 13 amino acids. Germline-derived CDR1 and CDR2 are LNHDA and SQIVND (reference sequence). The CDR3 reads CASGTGEPGEQYF. CDR3 DNA sequence: TGTGCCAGTGGAACCGGGGAGCCTGGGGAGCAGTACTTC.

The chain is built from TRBV11-2 and TRBJ2-7; 13 nucleotides line up with TRBD2. With V trimmed by 6 bases and J by 0 bases, 5 bases remained unmatched. Germline CDR1 SGHAT, CDR2 FQNNGV. CDR3 length: 16 amino acids. CDR3 DNA sequence: TGTGCCAGCAGTAGGACTAGCGGGGGTAGCTCCTACGAGCAGTACTTC. The encoded protein is CASSRTSGGSSYEQYF.

The CDR3 reads CASTPMGDEQFF. CDR3 nucleotide sequence: TGTGCCAGCACCCCAATGGGGGATGAGCAGTTCTTC. The chain uses TRBV28 and TRBJ2-1, with D perhaps being TRBD1 or TRBD2 (5 bases each). The CDR3 runs 12 residues. Germline V lookup: CDR1 MDHEN, CDR2 SYDVKM. V lost 7 bases, J lost 8 bases, and 12 bases lay in between. Full variable domain (missing parts from reference TRBV28 and TRBJ2-1): DVKVTQSSRYLVKRTGEKVFLECVQDMDHENMFWYRQDPGLGLRLIYFSYDVKMKEKGDIPEGYSVSREKKERFSLILESASTNQTSMYLCASTPMGDEQFFGPGTRLTVL.

This clone is a singleton in its sample. The rearrangement uses TRBV27 and TRBJ1-2, with D possibly matching TRBD1 (6 bases). Germline CDR1 and CDR2: MNHEY and SMNVEV (reference sequence). V gave up 6 bases and J gave up 4 bases, with 15 bases separating them. The CDR3 is 14 amino acids. The CDR3 DNA is TGTGCCAGCAGCCTCCGGGACACACGCTATGGCTACACCTTC. It is translated as CASSLRDTRYGYTF.